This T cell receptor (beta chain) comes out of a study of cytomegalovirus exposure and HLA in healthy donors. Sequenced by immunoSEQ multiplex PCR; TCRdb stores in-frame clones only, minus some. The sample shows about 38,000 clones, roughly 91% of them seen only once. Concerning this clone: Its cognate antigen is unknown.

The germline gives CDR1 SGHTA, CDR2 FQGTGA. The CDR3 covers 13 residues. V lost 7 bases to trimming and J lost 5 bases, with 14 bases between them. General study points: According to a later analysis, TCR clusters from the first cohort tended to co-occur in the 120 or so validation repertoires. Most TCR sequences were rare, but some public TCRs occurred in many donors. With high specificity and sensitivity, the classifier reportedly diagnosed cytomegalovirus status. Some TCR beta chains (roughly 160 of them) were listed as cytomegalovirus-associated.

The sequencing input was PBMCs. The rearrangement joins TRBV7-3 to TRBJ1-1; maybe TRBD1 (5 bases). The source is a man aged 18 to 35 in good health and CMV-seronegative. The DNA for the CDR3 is TGTGCCAGCATGAGAGGGGAGGGGACTGAAGCTTTCTTT. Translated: CASMRGEGTEAFF.